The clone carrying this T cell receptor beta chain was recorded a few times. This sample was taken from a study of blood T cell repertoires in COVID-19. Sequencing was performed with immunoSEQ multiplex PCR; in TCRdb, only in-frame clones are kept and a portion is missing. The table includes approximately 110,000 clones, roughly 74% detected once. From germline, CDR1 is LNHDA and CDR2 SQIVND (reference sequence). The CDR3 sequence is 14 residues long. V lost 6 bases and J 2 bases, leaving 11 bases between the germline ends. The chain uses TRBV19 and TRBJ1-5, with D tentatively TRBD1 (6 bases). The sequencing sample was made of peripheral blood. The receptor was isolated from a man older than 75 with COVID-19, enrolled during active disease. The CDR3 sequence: CASRLQGGNQPQHF. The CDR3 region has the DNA TGTGCCAGTAGACTACAGGGCGGCAATCAGCCCCAGCATTTT.